This T cell receptor beta chain appears in the sequencing data of a study of cytomegalovirus exposure and HLA in healthy donors. The study's findings and limits: Certain sequence variants were highly shared and formed a cluster, and this cluster was likely a sequencing artifact. Common viral pathogens seemed, in a later analysis, to connect with several of the most significant clusters.

To note about this clone: The antigen is not known.

Germline assignment: CDR1 SGHRS and CDR2 YFSETQ. Unmatched junction bases numbered 7, after V lost 6 bases and J lost 4 bases. The CDR3 loop spans 14 amino acids. Both 60 Vbeta primers and 13 Jbeta primers went into the PCR. TCRdb's copy holds only in-frame clones and misses some; the assay was immunoSEQ multiplex PCR. This repertoire shows some 140,000 clones, approximately 89% found once; its top ten account for about 6.7%. The chain combines TRBV5-1 with TRBJ2-3, with 8 bases fitting TRBD2. The specimen was PBMCs. This clonotype was sampled from a young woman in good health and CMV-seropositive. The DNA for the CDR3 is TGCGCCAGCAAGGAGGCGGGGGGTGCAGATACGCAGTATTTT. Protein product: CASKEAGGADTQYF.